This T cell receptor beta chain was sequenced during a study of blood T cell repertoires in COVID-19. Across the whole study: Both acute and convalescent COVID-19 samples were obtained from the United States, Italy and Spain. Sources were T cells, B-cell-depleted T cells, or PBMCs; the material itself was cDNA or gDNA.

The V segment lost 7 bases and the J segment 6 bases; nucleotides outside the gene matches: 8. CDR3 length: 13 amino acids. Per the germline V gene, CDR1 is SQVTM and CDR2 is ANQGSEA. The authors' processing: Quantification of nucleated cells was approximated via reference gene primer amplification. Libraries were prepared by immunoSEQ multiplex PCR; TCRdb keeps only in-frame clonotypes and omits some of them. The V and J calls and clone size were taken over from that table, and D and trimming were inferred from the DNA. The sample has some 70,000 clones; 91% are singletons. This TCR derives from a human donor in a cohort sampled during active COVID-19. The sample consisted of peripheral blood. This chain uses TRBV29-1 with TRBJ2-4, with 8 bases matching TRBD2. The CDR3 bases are TGCAGCGGGAAAGCGGGAGTGGGAAACATTCAGTACTTC. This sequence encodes CSGKAGVGNIQYF.